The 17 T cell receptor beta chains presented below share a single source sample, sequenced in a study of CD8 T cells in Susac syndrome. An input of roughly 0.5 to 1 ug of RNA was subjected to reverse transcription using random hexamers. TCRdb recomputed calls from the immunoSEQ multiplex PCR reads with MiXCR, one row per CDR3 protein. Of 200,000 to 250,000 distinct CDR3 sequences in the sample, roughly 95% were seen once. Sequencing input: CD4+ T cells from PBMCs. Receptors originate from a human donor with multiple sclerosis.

CDR3 nucleotide sequence: TGTGCCAGTAGTCCCCGACTAGGGAGGGACAATGAGCAGTTCTTC. It encodes CASSPRLGRDNEQFF. The chain carries TRBV19 and TRBJ2-1; 7 positions agree with TRBD2. Germline CDR1 LNHDA, CDR2 SQIVND (reference sequence). The CDR3 is 15 amino acids. V lost 5 bases, J lost 5 bases, and 9 bases stayed unmatched.

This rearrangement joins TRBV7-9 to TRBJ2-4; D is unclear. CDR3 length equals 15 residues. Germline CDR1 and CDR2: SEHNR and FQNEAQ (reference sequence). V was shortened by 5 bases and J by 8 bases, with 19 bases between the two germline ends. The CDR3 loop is CASSLTPGNYHIQYF. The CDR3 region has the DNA TGTGCCAGCAGCCTCACCCCGGGCAACTATCACATTCAGTACTTC. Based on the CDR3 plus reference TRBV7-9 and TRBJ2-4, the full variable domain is DTGVSQNPRHKITKRGQNVTFRCDPISEHNRLYWYRQTLGQGPEFLTYFQNEAQLEKSRLLSDRFSAERPKGSFSTLEIQRTEQGDSAMYLCASSLTPGNYHIQYFGAGTRLSVL.

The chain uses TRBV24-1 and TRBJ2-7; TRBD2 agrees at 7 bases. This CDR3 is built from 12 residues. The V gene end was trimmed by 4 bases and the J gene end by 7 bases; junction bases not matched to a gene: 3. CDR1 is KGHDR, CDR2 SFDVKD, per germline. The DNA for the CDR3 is TGTGCCACCAGTGACCCCGGGAGGGAGCAGTACTTC. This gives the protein CATSDPGREQYF.

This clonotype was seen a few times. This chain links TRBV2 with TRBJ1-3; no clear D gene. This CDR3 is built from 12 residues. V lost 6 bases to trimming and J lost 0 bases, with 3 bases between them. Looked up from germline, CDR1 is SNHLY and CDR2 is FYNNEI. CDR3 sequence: CASRSSGNTIYF. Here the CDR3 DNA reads TGTGCCAGCAGGAGCTCTGGAAACACCATATATTTT.

DNA for the CDR3: TGTGCCATCGGGGGACAGGGGGTCTCCACTGAAGCTTTCTTT. It specifies CAIGGQGVSTEAFF. This chain connects TRBV10-3 to TRBJ1-1; 11 bases map to TRBD1. The germline CDR1 and CDR2 sequences are ENHRY and SYGVKD. The CDR3 has 14 amino acids. Trimming took 8 bases from V and 4 from J; bases not matched to a gene: 6.

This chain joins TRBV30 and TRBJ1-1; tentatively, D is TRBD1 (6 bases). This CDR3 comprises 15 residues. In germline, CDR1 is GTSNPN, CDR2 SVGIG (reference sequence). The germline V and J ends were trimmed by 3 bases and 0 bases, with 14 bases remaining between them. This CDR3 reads CAWRGQGLMNTEAFF. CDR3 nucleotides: TGTGCCTGGAGAGGCCAGGGGCTCATGAACACTGAAGCTTTCTTT.

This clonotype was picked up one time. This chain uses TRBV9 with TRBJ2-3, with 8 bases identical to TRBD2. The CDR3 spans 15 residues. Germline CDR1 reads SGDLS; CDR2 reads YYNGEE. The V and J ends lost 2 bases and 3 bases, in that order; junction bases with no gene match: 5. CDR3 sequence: CASSVIGRGTDTQYF. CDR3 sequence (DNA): TGTGCCAGCAGCGTCATCGGGAGGGGGACAGATACGCAGTATTTT.

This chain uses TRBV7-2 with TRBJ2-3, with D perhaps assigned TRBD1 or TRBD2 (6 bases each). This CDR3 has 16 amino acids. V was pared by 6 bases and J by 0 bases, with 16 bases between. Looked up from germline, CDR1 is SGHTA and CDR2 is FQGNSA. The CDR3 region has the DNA TGTGCCAGCAGAGAAGGCGGGACATCCAGCACAGATACGCAGTATTTT. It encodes CASREGGTSSTDTQYF.

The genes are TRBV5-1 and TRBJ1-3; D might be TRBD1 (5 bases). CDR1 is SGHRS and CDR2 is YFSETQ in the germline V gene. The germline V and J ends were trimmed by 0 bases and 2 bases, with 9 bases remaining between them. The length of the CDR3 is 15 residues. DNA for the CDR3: TGCGCCAGCAGCTTGGATTCCAGGGCTGGAAACACCATATATTTT. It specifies CASSLDSRAGNTIYF. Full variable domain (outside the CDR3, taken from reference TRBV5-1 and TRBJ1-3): KAGVTQTPRYLIKTRGQQVTLSCSPISGHRSVSWYQQTPGQGLQFLFEYFSETQRNKGNFPGRFSGRQFSNSRSEMNVSTLELGDSALYLCASSLDSRAGNTIYFGEGSWLTVV.

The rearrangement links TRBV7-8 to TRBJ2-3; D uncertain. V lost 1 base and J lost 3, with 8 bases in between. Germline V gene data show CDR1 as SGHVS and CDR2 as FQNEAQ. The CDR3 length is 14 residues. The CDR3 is CASSLGRATDTQYF. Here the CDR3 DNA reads TGTGCCAGCAGCTTAGGTAGAGCTACAGATACGCAGTATTTT.

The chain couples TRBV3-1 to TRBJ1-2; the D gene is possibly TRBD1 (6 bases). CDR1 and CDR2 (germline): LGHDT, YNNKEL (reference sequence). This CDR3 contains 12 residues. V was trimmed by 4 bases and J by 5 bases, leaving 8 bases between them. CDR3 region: CASSRGTYGYTF. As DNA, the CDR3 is TGTGCCAGCAGCCGAGGGACATATGGCTACACCTTC.

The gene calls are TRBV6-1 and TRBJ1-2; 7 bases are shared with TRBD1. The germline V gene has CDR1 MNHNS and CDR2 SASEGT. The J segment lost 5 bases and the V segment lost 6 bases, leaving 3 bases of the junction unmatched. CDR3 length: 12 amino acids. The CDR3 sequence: CASSETGYGYTF. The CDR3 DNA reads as TGTGCCAGCAGCGAGACAGGGTATGGCTACACCTTC.

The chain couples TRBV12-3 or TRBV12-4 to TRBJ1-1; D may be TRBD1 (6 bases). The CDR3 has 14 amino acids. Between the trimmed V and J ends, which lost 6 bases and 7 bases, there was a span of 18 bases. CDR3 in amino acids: CASSPGQRAVEAFF. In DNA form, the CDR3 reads TGTGCCAGCAGCCCGGGACAAAGGGCGGTTGAAGCTTTCTTT.

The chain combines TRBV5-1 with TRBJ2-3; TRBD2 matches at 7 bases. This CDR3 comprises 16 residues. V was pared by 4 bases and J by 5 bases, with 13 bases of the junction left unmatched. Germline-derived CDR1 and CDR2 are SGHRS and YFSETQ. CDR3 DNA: TGCGCCAGCAGCCTCGAAGTTGCGGGAGCAGGAGATACGCAGTATTTT. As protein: CASSLEVAGAGDTQYF. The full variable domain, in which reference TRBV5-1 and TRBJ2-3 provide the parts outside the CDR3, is KAGVTQTPRYLIKTRGQQVTLSCSPISGHRSVSWYQQTPGQGLQFLFEYFSETQRNKGNFPGRFSGRQFSNSRSEMNVSTLELGDSALYLCASSLEVAGAGDTQYFGPGTRLTVL.

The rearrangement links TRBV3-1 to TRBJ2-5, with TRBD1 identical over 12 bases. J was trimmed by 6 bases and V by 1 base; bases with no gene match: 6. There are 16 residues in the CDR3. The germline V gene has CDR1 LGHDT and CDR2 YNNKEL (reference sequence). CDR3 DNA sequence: TGTGCCAGCAGCCAAGGAAGGGGACAGGGGGCACAGACCCAGTACTTC. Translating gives CASSQGRGQGAQTQYF.

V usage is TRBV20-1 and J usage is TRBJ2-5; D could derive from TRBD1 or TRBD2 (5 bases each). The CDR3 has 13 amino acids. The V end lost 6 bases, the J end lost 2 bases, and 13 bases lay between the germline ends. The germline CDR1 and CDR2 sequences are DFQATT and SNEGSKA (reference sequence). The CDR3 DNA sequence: TGCAGTGCAGTGGGACCAAATCAAGAGACCCAGTACTTC. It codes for CSAVGPNQETQYF.

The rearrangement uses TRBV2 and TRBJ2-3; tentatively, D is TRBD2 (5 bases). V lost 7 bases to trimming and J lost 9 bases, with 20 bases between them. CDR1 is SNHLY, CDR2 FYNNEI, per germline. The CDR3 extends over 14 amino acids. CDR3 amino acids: CASNNFASRSTQYF. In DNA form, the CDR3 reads TGTGCCAGCAATAACTTCGCTAGCCGATCCACGCAGTATTTT.